What follows describes a single TCR beta chain. This sample is part of a study of blood T cell repertoires in COVID-19. Study details: COVID-19 samples collected from the United States, Italy and Spain covered acute and convalescent phases. From T cells, B-cell-depleted T cells, or PBMCs came the material, which was cDNA or gDNA.

Authors' processing steps: Cell counts per sample came from amplifying reference gene primers. Assay: immunoSEQ multiplex PCR; the TCRdb copy retains only in-frame clones and omits some. The V and J calls and clone size were taken over from that table, and D and trimming were inferred from the DNA. The sample consists of some 250,000 clones, approximately 84% of them appearing once. The germline V gene has CDR1 SGHKS and CDR2 YYEKEE (reference sequence). V dropped 5 bases and J dropped 3 bases, with 9 bases sitting between them. The CDR3 runs 13 residues. Sequences were obtained from peripheral blood. V is TRBV5-5 and J is TRBJ2-1; D gene ambiguous. The source is a woman aged 30 to 39 who had recovered from COVID-19. CDR3 nucleotides: TGTGCCAGCAGTTCGTCTAGCTACAATGAGCAGTTCTTC. This codes for CASSSSSYNEQFF.